What follows is one TCR beta chain and its context. The data were obtained in a study of T cell changes during pregnancy in multiple sclerosis. Profiled with immunoSEQ multiplex PCR; TCRdb holds only in-frame clones, not every one. This table has about 97,000 clones, approximately 91% appearing once. The sequenced sample was peripheral blood, obtained in the second trimester of pregnancy. This receptor was obtained from a female donor with multiple sclerosis, enrolled in a pregnancy study.

The CDR3 bases are TGTGCCAGTAGTATTTTAGGGAGGTGGGAGACCCAGTACTTC. Translating it yields CASSILGRWETQYF. This chain joins TRBV19 and TRBJ2-5; D is possibly TRBD2 (6 bases). This CDR3 has 14 amino acids. V dropped 3 bases and J dropped 5 bases, with 13 bases sitting between them. Germline CDR1 reads LNHDA; CDR2 reads SQIVND (reference sequence).